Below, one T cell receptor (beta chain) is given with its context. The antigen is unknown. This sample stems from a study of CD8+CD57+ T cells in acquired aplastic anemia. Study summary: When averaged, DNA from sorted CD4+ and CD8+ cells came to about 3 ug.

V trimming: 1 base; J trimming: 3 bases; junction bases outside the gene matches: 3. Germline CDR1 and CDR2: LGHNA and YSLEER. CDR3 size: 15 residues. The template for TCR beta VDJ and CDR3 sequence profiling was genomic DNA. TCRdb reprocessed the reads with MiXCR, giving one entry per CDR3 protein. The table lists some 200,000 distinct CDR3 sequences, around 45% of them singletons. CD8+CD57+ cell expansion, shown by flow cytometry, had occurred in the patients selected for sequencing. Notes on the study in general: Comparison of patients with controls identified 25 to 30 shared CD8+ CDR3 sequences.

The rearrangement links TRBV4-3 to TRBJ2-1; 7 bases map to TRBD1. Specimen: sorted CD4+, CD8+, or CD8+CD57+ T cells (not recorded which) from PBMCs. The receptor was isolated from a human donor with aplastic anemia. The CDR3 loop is CASSQGQGFYNEQFF. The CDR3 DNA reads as TGCGCCAGCAGCCAAGGACAGGGATTCTACAATGAGCAGTTCTTC.